The 9 T cell receptor beta chains in this list originate from one sample, sequenced in a study of T cell repertoires in cytomegalovirus infection. TCRdb fed the reads into MiXCR, producing one record per CDR3 protein. Of 300,000 or so distinct CDR3 sequences listed, roughly a quarter were seen once; the top ten hold approximately 13%. The material sequenced was PBMCs. The receptors originated from a human donor in good health (CMV status not recorded). Some clones in this sample may be carry-over from other donors' samples.

The chain uses TRBV6-2 or TRBV6-3 and TRBJ2-5; D remains unclear. The germline V gene has CDR1 MNHEY and CDR2 SVGEGT. The V end lost 0 bases, the J end lost 2 bases, and 4 bases lay between the germline ends. The CDR3 is made up of 13 amino acids. The CDR3 nucleotides read TGTGCCAGCAGTTACTCGGCACAAGAGACCCAGTACTTC. Residues: CASSYSAQETQYF.

This clonotype showed up many times. V usage is TRBV7-2 and J usage is TRBJ2-7; tentative D call: TRBD1 (6 bases). CDR3 length: 14 residues. V gave up 3 bases and J gave up 2 bases, with 11 bases separating them. In germline, CDR1 is SGHTA, CDR2 FQGNSA. CDR3 sequence: CASSFYRETYEQYF. The DNA of the CDR3 is TGTGCCAGCAGCTTTTACAGGGAAACCTACGAGCAGTACTTC.

The sample holds many counts of this clonotype. CDR3 residues: CASSRQVINSPLHF. The CDR3 nucleotides are TGTGCCAGCAGCAGACAGGTTATAAATTCACCCCTCCACTTT. The chain couples TRBV7-6 to TRBJ1-6, with D possibly TRBD1 on 6 matching bases. This CDR3 comprises 14 residues. Germline loops: CDR1 SGHVS, CDR2 FNYEAQ. Trimming took off 5 bases at V and 7 bases at J, with 12 bases between the two ends. Variable domain in full (rest from reference TRBV7-6 and TRBJ1-6): GAGVSQSPRYKVTKRGQDVALRCDPISGHVSLYWYRQALGQGPEFLTYFNYEAQQDKSGLPNDRFSAERPEGSISTLTIQRTEQRDSAMYRCASSRQVINSPLHFGNGTRLTVT.

The chain has TRBV24-1 and TRBJ1-5; 7 positions agree with TRBD1. The J segment lost 6 bases and the V segment lost 5 bases, leaving 6 bases of the junction unmatched. Per germline, CDR1 KGHDR and CDR2 SFDVKD. The CDR3 runs 14 residues. Written as DNA, the CDR3 is TGTGCCACCAGTGTCGCAGGGGGGGGTCAGCCCCAGCATTTT. This encodes CATSVAGGGQPQHF.

The table lists this clonotype with many counts. The V call is TRBV7-2, the J call TRBJ1-1; tentative D call: TRBD1 (6 bases). The V and J ends lost 3 bases and 4 bases respectively, with 12 bases between them. Germline CDR1 is SGHTA and CDR2 is FQGNSA. The CDR3 length is 14 residues. The CDR3 protein is CASSLGARVTEAFF. The CDR3 DNA is TGTGCCAGCAGCTTGGGGGCGCGGGTCACTGAAGCTTTCTTT. The full variable domain, completed using reference TRBV7-2 and TRBJ1-1, is GAGVSQSPSNKVTEKGKDVELRCDPISGHTALYWYRQSLGQGLEFLIYFQGNSAPDKSGLPSDRFSAERTGGSVSTLTIQRTQQEDSAVYLCASSLGARVTEAFFGQGTRLTVV.

This clonotype was detected many times. The chain couples TRBV7-2 to TRBJ2-7; D possibly corresponds to TRBD2 (6 bases). From germline, CDR1 is SGHTA and CDR2 FQGNSA. The length of the CDR3 is 15 residues. Trimming took 0 bases from V and 4 from J, leaving 13 bases between them. The CDR3 coding sequence is TGTGCCAGCAGCTTAGCCGCGGTTAGCGGATACGAGCAGTACGTC. It codes for CASSLAAVSGYEQYV.

This rearrangement joins TRBV28 to TRBJ2-1; 10 nucleotides match TRBD2. The CDR3 runs to 14 residues. Germline lookup yields CDR1 MDHEN and CDR2 SYDVKM. The V gene end was trimmed by 8 bases and the J gene end by 4 bases; junction bases not matched to a gene: 5. DNA of the CDR3: TGTGCCAGCCAACTAGCGGGGCAATACAATGAGCAGTTCTTC. Its protein product is CASQLAGQYNEQFF.

This clonotype was observed a few times. This chain uses TRBV6-5 with TRBJ2-3; the match to TRBD1 covers 7 bases. The CDR3 sequence is 16 residues long. Germline values: CDR1 MNHEY, CDR2 SVGAGI. After removal of 7 bases from V and 0 bases from J, the junction contained 10 bases not matched to a gene. This CDR3 reads CASIPGGQKSTDTQYF. In DNA, the CDR3 is TGTGCCAGCATACCTGGGGGACAGAAAAGCACAGATACGCAGTATTTT.

The V gene is TRBV28, the J gene TRBJ2-7; D is possibly TRBD1 or TRBD2 (5 bases each). Trimming left V 6 bases short and J 7 bases short, with 19 bases between. Germline CDR1 and CDR2: MDHEN and SYDVKM. The CDR3 is 14 amino acids. The CDR3 DNA reads as TGTGCCAGCAGCTTTTTGGGGGTAGGTGGTGAGCAGTACTTC. Translated, it gives CASSFLGVGGEQYF.